A selection of T cell receptor beta chains follows, all from one sample in a study of neurological immune-mediated disorders. TCRdb processed the 5' RACE reads anew with MiXCR; each CDR3 protein has one entry. This sample has 50,000 or so distinct CDR3 sequences, with roughly 10% found just once. The sequencing sample was made of PBMCs. These TCRs come from a man in his 60s in good health. The CDR3 runs from the conserved cysteine through the conserved F or W. Each record gives: V gene, J gene, D gene, clone size, CDR3 DNA, CDR3 protein. A D gene is named only where the DNA matches it firmly. Clone size appears in some rows only: once, few, many, or a class for an expanded clone.

TRBV18	TRBJ2-5	.	many	TGTGCCAGCTCACCCCGGACTACTCAAGAGACCCAGTACTTC	CASSPRTTQETQYF
TRBV6-5	TRBJ1-3	.	many	TGTGCCAGCAAGACGAGGGTCTCCACTCTTAACTCTGGAAACACCATATATTTT	CASKTRVSTLNSGNTIYF
TRBV6-2/TRBV6-3	TRBJ1-1	.	many	TGTGCCAGCAGTTACTCCCCGACAGGTATGAACACTGAAGCTTTCTTT	CASSYSPTGMNTEAFF
TRBV7-9	TRBJ2-7	.	.	TGTGCCAGCAGCTTAGAGACCGGCGGGCAGTACTTC	CASSLETGGQYF
TRBV5-1	TRBJ2-5	TRBD2	.	TGCGCCAGCAGCCCCGGGACTAGCGGGGGGGGGTACCAAGAGACCCAGTACTTC	CASSPGTSGGGYQETQYF
TRBV7-3	TRBJ2-3	TRBD2	many	TGTGCCAGCAGCAAAGCGGGGGCTACGGATACGCAGTATTTT	CASSKAGATDTQYF
TRBV9	TRBJ2-2	TRBD2	many	TGTGCCAGCAGCATTAGCGGGGGCCGGACCGGGGAGCTGTTTTTT	CASSISGGRTGELFF
TRBV20-1	TRBJ2-3	.	many	TGCAGTGCCCACCCCCTGGGGCCTAGCACAGATACGCAGTATTTT	CSAHPLGPSTDTQYF
TRBV9	TRBJ2-3	TRBD2	few	TGTGCCAGCAGCACCGAAGCGGGACGGATCACAGATACGCAGTATTTT	CASSTEAGRITDTQYF
TRBV30	TRBJ1-1	.	.	TGTGCCTGGATTCTGATGAACACTGAAGCTTTCTTT	CAWILMNTEAFF
TRBV10-3	TRBJ2-7	TRBD1	many	TGTGCCATCAGTACAGGGGGTATGGGGCAGTACTTC	CAISTGGMGQYF
TRBV29-1	TRBJ2-5	.	many	TGCAGCGTTGAAGGAGTAGGGGACACAGCGACCCAGTACTTC	CSVEGVGDTATQYF
TRBV5-6	TRBJ1-3	.	many	TGTGCCAGCAGCTTTAGGGCAGGAGGGGAGAGCTCTGGAAACACCATATATTTT	CASSFRAGGESSGNTIYF
TRBV27	TRBJ1-2	.	few	TGTGCCAGCAGCACAGGTCGCGATGGCTACACCTTC	CASSTGRDGYTF
TRBV20-1	TRBJ2-5	.	many	TGCAGTGCTAGAGATGGTGGCAAAGAGACCCAGTACTTC	CSARDGGKETQYF
TRBV6-5	TRBJ2-7	TRBD1	many	TGTGCCAGCAGTCTAACCGGGACAGCTTCCTACGAGCAGTACTTC	CASSLTGTASYEQYF
TRBV9	TRBJ2-3	TRBD1	many	TGTGCCAGCAGCGCAACGACAGGGTGGGATACGCAGTATTTT	CASSATTGWDTQYF
TRBV5-1	TRBJ2-2	.	many	TGCGCCAGCAGCTTAAGTTCGGGGTACACCGGGGAGCTGTTTTTT	CASSLSSGYTGELFF
TRBV7-9	TRBJ2-7	.	many	TGTGCCAGCAGCCTACAGCGGAGCTCCTACGAGCAGTACTTC	CASSLQRSSYEQYF
TRBV12-3/TRBV12-4	TRBJ2-1	TRBD2	many	TGTGCCAGCACCGCCAATAGGGGACTAGCGGGGGGCGAAAACAATGAGCAGTTCTTC	CASTANRGLAGGENNEQFF
TRBV20-1	TRBJ2-1	TRBD2	many	TGCAGTGCTTCAAGCGGGGTAAACAATGAGCAGTTCTTC	CSASSGVNNEQFF
TRBV20-1	TRBJ1-2	TRBD1	many	TGCAGTGCATACGGACAGGGAAGCGGCTATGGCTACACCTTC	CSAYGQGSGYGYTF
TRBV20-1	TRBJ2-5	TRBD1	.	TGCAGTGCTAGAGAGACAGGGGGCTGGGAGACCCAGTACTTC	CSARETGGWETQYF
TRBV6-6	TRBJ2-2	.	many	TGTGCCAGCAGTTACTCGAAGTCGAAACGGTTAAACACCGGGGAGCTGTTTTTT	CASSYSKSKRLNTGELFF
TRBV4-3	TRBJ1-5	.	many	TGCGCCAGCAGCCAAGAGAGCCGGAATCAGCCCCAGCATTTT	CASSQESRNQPQHF
TRBV11-2	TRBJ1-2	.	many	TGTGCCAGCAGCTTAGATAACGGGGATGGCTACACCTTC	CASSLDNGDGYTF
TRBV5-1	TRBJ1-2	.	many	TGCGCCAGCCGGCGTGACAGCAACTATGGCTACACCTTC	CASRRDSNYGYTF
TRBV20-1	TRBJ2-3	.	many	TGCAGTGCTACCCCCGTTGTAGGTTACACAGATACGCAGTATTTT	CSATPVVGYTDTQYF
TRBV12-3/TRBV12-4	TRBJ1-5	.	many	TGTGCCAGCAGTTTAGCTCACCGGGCCCTCGGGGAACCCCAGCATTTT	CASSLAHRALGEPQHF
TRBV5-5	TRBJ1-5	.	medium-sized	TGTGCCAGCAGATTGGCCGGCCAGCCCCAGCATTTT	CASRLAGQPQHF
TRBV6-1	TRBJ2-7	.	many	TGTGCCAGCAGTGCACCGGGACGGACCACCTACGAGCAGTACTTC	CASSAPGRTTYEQYF
TRBV6-5	TRBJ2-2	TRBD1	many	TGTGCCAGCAGTTACTCCGGGACAGCAGGGGGAAACACCGGGGAGCTGTTTTTT	CASSYSGTAGGNTGELFF
TRBV20-1	TRBJ2-6	.	many	TGCAGTGCTAGATCCAGGATATCTGGGGCCAACGTCCTGACTTTC	CSARSRISGANVLTF
TRBV15	TRBJ2-7	.	many	TGTGCCACCAGCAGGCCTGGGACGGGTAGCGAGCAGTACTTC	CATSRPGTGSEQYF
TRBV5-5	TRBJ1-1	.	many	TGTGCCAGCAGCTTGTCAGGCACCATGAACACTGAAGCTTTCTTT	CASSLSGTMNTEAFF
TRBV7-2	TRBJ2-5	.	many	TGTGCCAGCAGCTTTCAGACACGAGAGACCCAGTACTTC	CASSFQTRETQYF
TRBV29-1	TRBJ2-7	TRBD1	.	TGCAGCGTACGGACAGGGAATATTTACGAGCAGTACTTC	CSVRTGNIYEQYF
TRBV7-2	TRBJ2-7	.	many	TGTGCCAGCAGCCCCGGAGGGCCCGGGGAGCAGTACTTC	CASSPGGPGEQYF
TRBV28	TRBJ1-1	.	many	TGTGCCAGCAGTCTAAGACAGTCGTTCACTGAAGCTTTCTTT	CASSLRQSFTEAFF
TRBV10-3	TRBJ2-3	TRBD2	many	TGTGCCATCGGGGGGGTCACGGATACGCAGTATTTT	CAIGGVTDTQYF